Detailed here is one T cell receptor (beta chain). Recovery meant two consecutive negative NP/OP PCR tests, professional clearance, or resolved symptoms. The entry originates in a study of blood T cell repertoires in COVID-19. This CDR3 is 15 amino acids long. Per germline, CDR1 SGHRS and CDR2 YFSETQ. J gave up 4 bases and V 0 bases, and 2 bases lay outside the gene matches. The protocol was immunoSEQ multiplex PCR, while the TCRdb copy is restricted to in-frame clones and leaves out a portion. The table records just over 300,000 clones, about nine tenths of them present only once. The sequence derives from a man under 40 who had recovered from COVID-19. Sequenced input: PBMCs or T cells enriched from blood (not recorded which). The chain links TRBV5-1 to TRBJ2-7; 12 bases line up with TRBD2. The CDR3 reads CASSLGGTSGYEQYF. The CDR3 DNA is TGCGCCAGCAGCTTGGGGGGGACTAGCGGGTACGAGCAGTACTTC.